Below are 6 T cell receptor beta chains sequenced from a single sample in a study of cytomegalovirus exposure and HLA in healthy donors. Use of 60 Vbeta and 13 Jbeta primers characterized the PCR. This table comes from immunoSEQ multiplex PCR, and its TCRdb copy is limited to in-frame clones, with some not included. This repertoire comprises around 60,000 clones; its ten largest clones make up 4% to 5.5%. Sequences were obtained from PBMCs. The receptor source for this set is a man aged 25 to 40 in good health and CMV-seropositive.

As regards this clone: Mismatch with germline at one junction end may stem from a read error. The gene calls are TRBV23-1 and TRBJ2-3, with D perhaps matching TRBD1 (5 bases). TRBV23-1 is recorded as an ORF, its role being uncertain. The CDR3 totals 12 residues. The CDR3 is CASSRGTDKQYF. CDR3 bases: TGCGCCAGCAGTCGGGGCACAGATAAGCAGTATTTT.

The chain joins TRBV7-9 to TRBJ2-1; 8 nucleotides match TRBD2. CDR1 and CDR2 from the germline V gene are SEHNR and FQNEAQ (reference sequence). With V trimmed by 5 bases and J by 5 bases, 20 bases remained unmatched. This CDR3 comprises 19 residues. The CDR3 is CASSGEGSGRSRSDNEQFF. Written as DNA, the CDR3 is TGTGCCAGCAGCGGCGAGGGCAGCGGGAGATCACGATCCGACAATGAGCAGTTCTTC. Supplemented by reference TRBV7-9 and TRBJ2-1, the full variable domain reads DTGVSQNPRHKITKRGQNVTFRCDPISEHNRLYWYRQTLGQGPEFLTYFQNEAQLEKSRLLSDRFSAERPKGSFSTLEIQRTEQGDSAMYLCASSGEGSGRSRSDNEQFFGPGTRLTVL.

This chain uses TRBV4-1 with TRBJ1-1; weak D call: TRBD1 (6 bases). CDR1 is MGHRA, CDR2 YSYEKL, per germline. Trimming removed 0 bases at V and 8 bases at J, with 10 bases between. The length of the CDR3 is 13 residues. The DNA of the CDR3 is TGCGCCAGCAGCCAAGATGGGGGCAGCGAAGCTTTCTTT. Amino acid sequence: CASSQDGGSEAFF.

The chain uses TRBV30 and TRBJ2-3; D is ambiguous. CDR3 length equals 13 residues. The germline V gene encodes CDR1 GTSNPN and CDR2 SVGIG (reference sequence). V was clipped by 3 bases and J by 2 bases, with 9 bases between them. The CDR3 spells CAWSVESTDTQYF. The CDR3 coding sequence is TGTGCCTGGAGCGTCGAGTCCACAGATACGCAGTATTTT.

The gene calls are TRBV19 and TRBJ2-7, with D perhaps matching TRBD2 (6 bases). The germline gives CDR1 LNHDA, CDR2 SQIVND (reference sequence). This CDR3 comprises 15 residues. The V end lost 3 bases, the J end lost 2 bases, and 14 bases lay between the germline ends. CDR3 amino acids: CASSIAGRFAYEQYF. The CDR3 DNA reads as TGTGCCAGTAGTATCGCCGGGAGATTCGCCTACGAGCAGTACTTC.

V gene TRBV30 combines with J gene TRBJ1-6; TRBD1 is a possible D gene (6 bases). The CDR3 sequence is 13 residues long. V lost 4 bases to trimming and J lost 7 bases, with 11 bases between them. Per germline, CDR1 GTSNPN and CDR2 SVGIG (reference sequence). CDR3: CAWKQGRNSPLHF. CDR3 nucleotide sequence: TGTGCCTGGAAACAGGGAAGGAATTCACCCCTCCACTTT.